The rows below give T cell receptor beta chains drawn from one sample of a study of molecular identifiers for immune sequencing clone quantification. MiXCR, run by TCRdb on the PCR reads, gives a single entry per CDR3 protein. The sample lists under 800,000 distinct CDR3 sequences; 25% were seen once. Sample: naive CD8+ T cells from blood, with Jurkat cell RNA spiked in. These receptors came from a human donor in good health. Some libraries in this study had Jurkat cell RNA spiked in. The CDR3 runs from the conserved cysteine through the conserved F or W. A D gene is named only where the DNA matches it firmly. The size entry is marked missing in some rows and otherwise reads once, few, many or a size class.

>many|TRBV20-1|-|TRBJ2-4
CSAREPAGKNIQYF
TGCAGTGCTAGAGAACCCGCGGGAAAAAACATTCAGTACTTC
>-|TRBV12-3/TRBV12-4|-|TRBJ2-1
CASRVGGTGYNEQFF
TGTGCCAGCAGGGTGGGGGGAACAGGGTACAATGAGCAGTTCTTC
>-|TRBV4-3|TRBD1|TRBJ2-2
CASSRGGFGTGELFF
TGCGCCAGCAGCCGAGGGGGCTTCGGCACCGGGGAGCTGTTTTTT
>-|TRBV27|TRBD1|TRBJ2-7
CASSLLRRDRAREQYF
TGTGCCAGCAGTTTACTGCGCCGGGACAGGGCCCGCGAGCAGTACTTC
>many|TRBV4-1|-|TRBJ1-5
CASSQEAWGEDQPQHF
TGCGCCAGCAGCCAGGAGGCTTGGGGGGAGGATCAGCCCCAGCATTTT
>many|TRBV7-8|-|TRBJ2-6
CASPTGTGANVLTF
TGTGCCAGCCCTACAGGGACTGGGGCCAACGTCCTGACTTTC
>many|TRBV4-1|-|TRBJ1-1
CASSQAPGTNTEAFF
TGCGCCAGCAGCCAAGCCCCAGGGACGAACACTGAAGCTTTCTTT
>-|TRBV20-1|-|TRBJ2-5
CSARDPYSLASSAPPYF
TGCAGTGCTAGAGATCCGTATAGTCTAGCCTCTTCAGCGCCCCCGTACTTC
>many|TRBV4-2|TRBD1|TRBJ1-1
CASRLGTGGLGTEAFF
TGTGCCAGCAGGCTCGGGACAGGGGGCTTGGGCACTGAAGCTTTCTTT
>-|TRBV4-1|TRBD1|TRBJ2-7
CASSQADRQGAGYEQYF
TGCGCCAGCAGCCAGGCGGATCGACAGGGGGCGGGGTACGAGCAGTACTTC
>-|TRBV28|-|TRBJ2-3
CASSFYRGGLDTQYF
TGTGCCAGCAGTTTTTACAGGGGAGGGTTAGATACGCAGTATTTT
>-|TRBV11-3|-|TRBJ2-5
CASSSRPQETQYF
TGTGCCAGCAGCTCCAGACCCCAAGAGACCCAGTACTTC
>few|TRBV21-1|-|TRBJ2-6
CASSKIPRGGDSGANVLTF
TGTGCCAGCAGCAAAATCCCTAGGGGGGGCGACTCTGGGGCCAACGTCCTGACTTTC
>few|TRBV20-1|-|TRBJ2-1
CSVLFPYNEQFF
TGCAGTGTCCTCTTCCCCTACAATGAGCAGTTCTTC
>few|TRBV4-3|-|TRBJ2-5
CASSQDLDEGETQYF
TGCGCCAGCAGCCAAGATTTGGACGAGGGGGAGACCCAGTACTTC
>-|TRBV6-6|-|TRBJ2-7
CASCLTHEQYF
TGTGCCAGCTGCCTGACCCACGAGCAGTACTTC
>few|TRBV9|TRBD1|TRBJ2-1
CTFGQVMNEQFF
TGTACCTTCGGACAGGTGATGAATGAGCAGTTCTTC
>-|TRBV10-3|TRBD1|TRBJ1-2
CAISESWTGRLGGAF
TGTGCCATCAGTGAGTCCTGGACAGGACGTCTAGGAGGAGCCTTC
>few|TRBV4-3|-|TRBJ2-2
CASSQPGPNTGELFF
TGCGCCAGCAGCCAACCCGGGCCAAACACCGGGGAGCTGTTTTTT
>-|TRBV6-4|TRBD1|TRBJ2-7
CASPAGTATYEQYF
TGTGCCAGCCCCGCCGGGACAGCTACCTACGAGCAGTACTTC
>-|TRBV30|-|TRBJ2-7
CAWSSGQFYEQYF
TGTGCCTGGAGCTCCGGACAGTTCTACGAGCAGTACTTC
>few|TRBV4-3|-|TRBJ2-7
CASSQGANGAYEQYF
TGCGCCAGCAGCCAAGGGGCAAACGGGGCATACGAGCAGTACTTC
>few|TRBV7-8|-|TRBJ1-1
CASKEGTLNTEAFF
TGTGCCAGCAAGGAAGGGACACTTAACACTGAAGCTTTCTTT
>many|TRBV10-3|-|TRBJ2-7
CAISDPGSSYEQYF
TGTGCCATCAGTGACCCGGGAAGCTCCTACGAGCAGTACTTC
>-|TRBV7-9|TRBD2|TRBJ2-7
CASRSRALAGIGGYAQYF
TGTGCCAGCCGCTCTAGGGCACTAGCGGGAATCGGGGGCTACGCGCAGTACTTC
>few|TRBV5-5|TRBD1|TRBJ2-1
CASSTGTGYNEQFF
TGTGCCAGCAGCACCGGGACAGGGTACAATGAGCAGTTCTTC
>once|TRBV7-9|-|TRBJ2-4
CASSLGLGGNTQYF
TGTGCCAGCAGCTTAGGTCTGGGTGGAAACACTCAGTACTTC
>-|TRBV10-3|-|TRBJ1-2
CAISESPVNYGYAF
TGTGCCATCAGTGAGTCCCCAGTTAACTATGGCTACGCCTTC
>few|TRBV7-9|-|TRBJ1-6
CASSRDPPLHF
TGTGCCAGCAGCCGGGACCCCCCCCTCCACTTT
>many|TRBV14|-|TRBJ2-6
CASSQVLVRYGANVLTF
TGTGCCAGCAGCCAAGTGCTGGTACGGTATGGGGCCAACGTCCTGACTTTC
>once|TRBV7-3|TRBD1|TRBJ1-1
CASSLATGGITEAFF
TGTGCCAGCAGCCTTGCGACAGGGGGGATCACTGAAGCTTTCTTT
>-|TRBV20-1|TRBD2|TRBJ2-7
CSARDLVSGSSWEQYF
TGCAGTGCTAGAGATCTTGTTAGCGGGAGCTCATGGGAGCAGTACTTC
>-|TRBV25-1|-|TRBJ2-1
CASSEPVIYNEQFF
TGTGCCAGCAGTGAACCGGTAATCTACAATGAGCAGTTCTTC
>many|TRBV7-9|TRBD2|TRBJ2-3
CASSFGLAVTDTQYF
TGTGCCAGCAGCTTCGGACTAGCGGTCACAGATACGCAGTATTTT
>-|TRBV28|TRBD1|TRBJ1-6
CASRFRGQSSPLHF
TGTGCCAGTAGATTCAGGGGGCAGAGTTCACCCCTCCACTTT
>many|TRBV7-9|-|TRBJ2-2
CASSFAGQDGELFF
TGTGCCAGCAGCTTCGCGGGTCAAGACGGGGAGCTGTTTTTT
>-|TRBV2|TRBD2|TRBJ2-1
CANTGTTGLNEQFF
TGTGCCAACACCGGGACTACGGGTCTGAATGAGCAGTTCTTC
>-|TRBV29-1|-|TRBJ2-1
CSVMGEISLNEQFF
TGCAGCGTTATGGGGGAAATAAGCCTTAATGAGCAGTTCTTC
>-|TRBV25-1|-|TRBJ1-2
CASSFAGTDYGYTF
TGTGCCAGCAGTTTCGCAGGGACGGACTATGGCTACACCTTC
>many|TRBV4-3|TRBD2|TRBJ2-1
CASSQEGLAGENYNEQFF
TGCGCCAGCAGCCAAGAAGGACTAGCGGGAGAAAATTACAATGAGCAGTTCTTC
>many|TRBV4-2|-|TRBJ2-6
CASSQESPSGANVLTF
TGTGCCAGCAGCCAAGAATCCCCCTCTGGGGCCAACGTCCTGACTTTC
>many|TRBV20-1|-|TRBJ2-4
CSARLGDFNIQYF
TGCAGTGCTAGATTGGGAGATTTCAACATTCAGTACTTC
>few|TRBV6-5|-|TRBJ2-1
CASSPSSAYNEQFF
TGTGCCAGCAGTCCGTCTAGCGCTTACAATGAGCAGTTCTTC
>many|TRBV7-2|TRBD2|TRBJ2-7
CAREAGDYYEQYF
TGTGCCCGCGAAGCGGGGGACTACTACGAGCAGTACTTC
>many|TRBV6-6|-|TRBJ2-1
CASSYGNEQFF
TGTGCCAGCAGTTACGGGAATGAGCAGTTCTTC
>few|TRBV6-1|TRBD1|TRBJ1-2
CASRPGQGHYGYTF
TGTGCCAGCAGACCGGGACAGGGTCACTATGGCTACACCTTC
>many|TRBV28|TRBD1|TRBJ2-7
CASEPPGQGYEQYF
TGTGCCAGCGAGCCCCCGGGACAGGGCTACGAGCAGTACTTC
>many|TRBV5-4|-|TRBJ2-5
CASSLAGEPSPQETQYF
TGTGCCAGCAGCTTGGCAGGCGAACCGTCGCCCCAAGAGACCCAGTACTTC
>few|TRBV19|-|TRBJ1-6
CASSMEGVNSPLHF
TGTGCCAGTAGTATGGAGGGGGTGAATTCACCCCTCCACTTT
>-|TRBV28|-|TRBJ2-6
CASRNPRLSGANVLTF
TGTGCCAGCAGAAACCCGAGGCTATCTGGGGCCAACGTCCTGACTTTC